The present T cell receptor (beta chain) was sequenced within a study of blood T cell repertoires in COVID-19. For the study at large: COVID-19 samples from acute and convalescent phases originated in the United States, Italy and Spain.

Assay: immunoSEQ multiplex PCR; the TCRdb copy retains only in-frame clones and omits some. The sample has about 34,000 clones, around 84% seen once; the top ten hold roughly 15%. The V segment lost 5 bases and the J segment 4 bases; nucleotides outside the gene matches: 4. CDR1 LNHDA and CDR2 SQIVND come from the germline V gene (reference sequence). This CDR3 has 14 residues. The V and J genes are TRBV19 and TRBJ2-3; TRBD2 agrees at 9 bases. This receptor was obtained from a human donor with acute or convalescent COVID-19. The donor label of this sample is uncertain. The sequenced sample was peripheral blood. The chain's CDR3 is CASSPGLAPDTQYF. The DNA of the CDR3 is TGTGCCAGTAGTCCGGGACTAGCCCCAGATACGCAGTATTTT.